This note documents a single T cell receptor (beta chain) sequence. CDR3 length: 19 amino acids. Unmatched junction bases numbered 14, after V lost 5 bases and J lost 1 base. The germline V gene encodes CDR1 MNHEY and CDR2 SVGEGT. These data come from a study of blood T cell repertoires in COVID-19. Enrollees, about 18 to 89 years old, lived in about two dozen US areas. Researchers sorted participants into cohorts using their self-reported clinical history. In the original workflow: Estimates of nucleated cell counts were drawn from the amplification of reference gene primers. Using immunoSEQ multiplex PCR, the repertoire was profiled, and TCRdb retains in-frame clones only, with some absent. The V and J calls and clone size come from that table; D and trimming were worked out from the DNA. Found here are under 300,000 clones, roughly nine tenths of them singletons; the top ten hold less than 2%.

The gene calls are TRBV6-2 or TRBV6-3 and TRBJ1-1, with 12 bases matching TRBD1. The sample consisted of PBMCs or T cells enriched from blood (not recorded which). The sequence derives from a woman aged 40 to 49 who had recovered from COVID-19. In nucleotides, the CDR3 is TGTGCCAGCAGTCTAAGGGACAGGGGGCGAGGTTTATCGAACACTGAAGCTTTCTTT. Amino acids: CASSLRDRGRGLSNTEAFF.